The 8 T cell receptor beta chains presented below share a single source sample, sequenced in a study of T cells in lung cancer brain metastases. This table comes from immunoSEQ multiplex PCR, and its TCRdb copy is limited to in-frame clones, with some not included. The sample holds fewer than 6,500 clones, 80% to 90% seen once. Source material: tumor tissue from the primary lung tumor. These receptors all come from a man aged 65 to 79 with non-small cell lung cancer.

This sequence joins TRBV29-1 and TRBJ1-1, with no clear D. With 1 base removed from V and 3 bases from J, the gap between germline ends came to 9 bases. The CDR3 has 13 amino acids. CDR1 SQVTM and CDR2 ANQGSEA come from the germline V gene. The CDR3 protein is CSVEGRVHTEAFF. The CDR3 DNA is TGCAGCGTTGAAGGTCGGGTTCACACTGAAGCTTTCTTT.

The chain has TRBV4-3 and TRBJ2-7; 8 bases map to TRBD1. J was trimmed by 3 bases and V by 3 bases; bases with no gene match: 7. From germline, CDR1 is LGHNA and CDR2 YSLEER. This CDR3 is built from 15 residues. The CDR3 here is CASSQRTGNLYEQYF. The CDR3 region has the DNA TGCGCCAGCAGCCAGCGGACAGGGAACCTCTACGAGCAGTACTTC.

This clone was seen just once. V is TRBV30 and J is TRBJ1-5, with TRBD1 as a possible D gene (5 bases). V gave up 3 bases and J gave up 9 bases, with 12 bases separating them. This CDR3 is built from 12 residues. The germline V gene encodes CDR1 GTSNPN and CDR2 SVGIG (reference sequence). Written as DNA, the CDR3 is TGTGCCTGGAGGGGGGGGACGGGGCCCCAGCATTTT. The encoded protein is CAWRGGTGPQHF. The whole variable domain, remainder taken from reference TRBV30 and TRBJ1-5, is SQTIHQWPATLVQPVGSPLSLECTVEGTSNPNLYWYRQAAGRGLQLLFYSVGIGQISSEVPQNLSASRPQDRQFILSSKKLLLSDSGFYLCAWRGGTGPQHFGDGTRLSIL.

The chain employs TRBV11-2 and TRBJ2-7; D is ambiguous. Germline values: CDR1 SGHAT, CDR2 FQNNGV. V was pared by 7 bases and J by 0 bases, with 16 bases between. The CDR3 has 15 residues. The CDR3 coding sequence is TGTGCCAGCACCAACGACCTGGGTGGCTCCTACGAGCAGTACTTC. It codes for CASTNDLGGSYEQYF. Combining the CDR3 with reference TRBV11-2 and TRBJ2-7 gives the whole variable domain EAGVAQSPRYKIIEKRQSVAFWCNPISGHATLYWYQQILGQGPKLLIQFQNNGVVDDSQLPKDRFSAERLKGVDSTLKIQPAKLEDSAVYLCASTNDLGGSYEQYFGPGTRLTVT.

The genes are TRBV9 and TRBJ1-4; D not resolved. The germline gives CDR1 SGDLS, CDR2 YYNGEE. Trimming left V 0 bases short and J 8 bases short, with 11 bases between. The CDR3 extends over 14 amino acids. The CDR3, as DNA: TGTGCCAGCAGCGTAGAATGGGTACGCGAAAAACTGTTTTTT. Translated, it gives CASSVEWVREKLFF.

V and J are TRBV25-1 and TRBJ2-1; D gene uncertain. The germline V and J ends were trimmed by 5 bases and 1 base, with 3 bases remaining between them. Germline values: CDR1 MGHDK, CDR2 SYGVNS. The length of the CDR3 is 12 residues. CDR3 region: CASSWSYNEQFF. The CDR3 bases are TGTGCCAGCAGTTGGTCCTACAATGAGCAGTTCTTC.

The chain has TRBV5-1 and TRBJ2-2, with 8 nucleotides matching TRBD1. V dropped 1 base and J dropped 7; count of bases not matched to a gene: 6. CDR3 length equals 15 residues. Germline V lookup: CDR1 SGHRS, CDR2 YFSETQ. CDR3 sequence reads: CASSLSQGANGELFF. The CDR3 nucleotides are TGCGCCAGCAGCTTGTCTCAGGGGGCTAACGGGGAGCTGTTTTTT.

In DNA, the CDR3 is TGTGCCAGCAGCTACCTAGGGGGCAGGAGCGGGGGTCGCTATGGCTACACCTTC. Translated, it gives CASSYLGGRSGGRYGYTF. This chain links TRBV7-8 with TRBJ1-2; 7 bases match TRBD1. The germline CDR1 and CDR2 sequences are SGHVS and FQNEAQ. J lost 4 bases, V lost 4 bases, and 18 bases had no gene match. This CDR3 comprises 18 residues.